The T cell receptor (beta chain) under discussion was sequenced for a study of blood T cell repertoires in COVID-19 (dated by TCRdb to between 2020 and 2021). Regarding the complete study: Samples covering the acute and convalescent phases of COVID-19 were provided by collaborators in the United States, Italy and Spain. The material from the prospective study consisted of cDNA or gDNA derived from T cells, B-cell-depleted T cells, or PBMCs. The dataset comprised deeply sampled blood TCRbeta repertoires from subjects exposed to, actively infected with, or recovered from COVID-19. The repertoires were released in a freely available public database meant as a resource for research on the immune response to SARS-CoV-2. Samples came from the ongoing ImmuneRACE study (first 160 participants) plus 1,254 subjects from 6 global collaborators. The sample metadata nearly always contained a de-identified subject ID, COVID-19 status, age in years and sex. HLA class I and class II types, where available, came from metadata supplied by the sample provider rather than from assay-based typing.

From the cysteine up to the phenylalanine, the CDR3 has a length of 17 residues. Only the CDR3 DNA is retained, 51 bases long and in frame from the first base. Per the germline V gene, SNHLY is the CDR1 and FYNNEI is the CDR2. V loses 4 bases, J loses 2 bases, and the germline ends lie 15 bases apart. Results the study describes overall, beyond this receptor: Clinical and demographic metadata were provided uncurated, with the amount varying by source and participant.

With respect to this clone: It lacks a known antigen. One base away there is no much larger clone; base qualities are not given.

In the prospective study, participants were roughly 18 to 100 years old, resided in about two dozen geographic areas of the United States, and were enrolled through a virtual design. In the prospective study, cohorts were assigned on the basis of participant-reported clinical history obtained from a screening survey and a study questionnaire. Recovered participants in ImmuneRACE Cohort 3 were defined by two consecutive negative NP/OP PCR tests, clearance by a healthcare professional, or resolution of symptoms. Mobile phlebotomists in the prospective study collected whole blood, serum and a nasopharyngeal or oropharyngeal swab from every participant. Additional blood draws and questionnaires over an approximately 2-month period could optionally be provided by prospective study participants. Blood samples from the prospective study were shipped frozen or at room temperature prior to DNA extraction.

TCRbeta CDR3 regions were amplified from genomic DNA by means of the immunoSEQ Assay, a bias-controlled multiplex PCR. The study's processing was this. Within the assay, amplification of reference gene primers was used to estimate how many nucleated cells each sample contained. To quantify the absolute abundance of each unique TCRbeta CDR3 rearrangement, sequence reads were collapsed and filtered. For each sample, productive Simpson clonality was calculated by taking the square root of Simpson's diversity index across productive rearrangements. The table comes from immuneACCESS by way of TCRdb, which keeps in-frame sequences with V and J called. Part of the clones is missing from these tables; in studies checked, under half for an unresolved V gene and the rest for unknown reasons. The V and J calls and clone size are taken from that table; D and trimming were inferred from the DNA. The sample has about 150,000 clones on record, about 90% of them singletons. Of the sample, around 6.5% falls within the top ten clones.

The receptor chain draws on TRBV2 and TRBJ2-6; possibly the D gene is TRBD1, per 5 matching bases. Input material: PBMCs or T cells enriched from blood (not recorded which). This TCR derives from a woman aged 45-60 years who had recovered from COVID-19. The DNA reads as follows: TGTGCCAGCAGTGTGTCGCAGGGCTTTACTGGGGCCAACGTCCTGACTTTC. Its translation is CASSVSQGFTGANVLTF.